Presented here are 7 T cell receptor beta chains from one specimen sequenced in a study of T cell responses to AZD1222 COVID-19 vaccine. Sequenced by immunoSEQ multiplex PCR; TCRdb stores in-frame clones only, minus some. The repertoire has around 200,000 clones, around nine tenths of them found once; the top ten carry 26%. Specimen: peripheral blood, collected 28 days after the second AZD1222 dose. The receptor source for this set is an adult who received the AZD1222 COVID-19 vaccine.

The gene calls are TRBV12-3 or TRBV12-4 and TRBJ2-2; D is undetermined. V shed 2 bases and J shed 2 bases, with 0 bases lying between them. The CDR3 runs 12 residues. The DNA for the CDR3 is TGTGCCAGCAGTTTAAACACCGGGGAGCTGTTTTTT. Protein: CASSLNTGELFF.

V gene TRBV28 combines with J gene TRBJ1-2, with a weak D call TRBD1 (5 bases). V was trimmed by 2 bases and J by 4 bases, leaving 8 bases between them. CDR1 and CDR2 (germline): MDHEN, SYDVKM. The CDR3 covers 13 residues. The CDR3 loop is CASSLGGVYGYTF. In DNA, the CDR3 is TGTGCCAGCAGTTTAGGAGGGGTCTATGGCTACACCTTC.

The chain uses TRBV7-9 and TRBJ2-7; TRBD1 or TRBD2 may be the D gene (5 bases each). The CDR3 has 14 residues. Germline lookup yields CDR1 SEHNR and CDR2 FQNEAQ (reference sequence). The V and J ends lost 5 bases and 2 bases respectively, with 13 bases between them. The CDR3 DNA reads as TGTGCCAGCAGCCTGGGGGACCTTGCCTACGAGCAGTACTTC. Its translation: CASSLGDLAYEQYF.

The chain couples TRBV18 to TRBJ2-1; weak D call: TRBD2 (6 bases). The germline CDR1 and CDR2 sequences are KGHSH and LQKENI. The CDR3 runs to 15 residues. Between the trimmed V and J ends, which lost 6 bases and 0 bases, there was a span of 12 bases. CDR3 in DNA: TGTGCCAGCTCGCCGGACGGGAGCTCCTACAATGAGCAGTTCTTC. Amino acid sequence: CASSPDGSSYNEQFF.

The chain combines TRBV28 with TRBJ1-5; a possible D gene is TRBD1 (6 bases). CDR1 is MDHEN and CDR2 is SYDVKM in the germline V gene. The CDR3 loop spans 14 amino acids. Trimming left V 6 bases short and J 3 bases short, with 12 bases between. CDR3 residues: CASRAQGPNQPQHF. CDR3 bases: TGTGCCAGCAGGGCACAGGGACCCAATCAGCCCCAGCATTTT. Based on the CDR3 plus reference TRBV28 and TRBJ1-5, the full variable domain is DVKVTQSSRYLVKRTGEKVFLECVQDMDHENMFWYRQDPGLGLRLIYFSYDVKMKEKGDIPEGYSVSREKKERFSLILESASTNQTSMYLCASRAQGPNQPQHFGDGTRLSIL.

The V gene is TRBV12-3 or TRBV12-4, the J gene TRBJ1-1, with D unclear. The length of the CDR3 is 13 residues. V lost 3 bases and J 8 bases, leaving 13 bases between the germline ends. This CDR3 reads CASSLNGEIEAFF. The CDR3 DNA follows: TGTGCCAGCAGTTTGAATGGGGAGATAGAAGCTTTCTTT.

This rearrangement joins TRBV28 to TRBJ1-2, with D unresolved. The length of the CDR3 is 12 residues. Germline-derived CDR1 and CDR2 are MDHEN and SYDVKM. Trimming took 5 bases from V and 8 from J, leaving 12 bases between them. CDR3 in DNA: TGTGCCAGCAGTCCCCCGACGGGGGGCTACACCTTC. As protein: CASSPPTGGYTF.